The entry below gives a single T cell receptor (beta chain) sequence along with its context. The data stem from a study of cytomegalovirus exposure and HLA in healthy donors. PCR used 60 Vbeta primers and 13 Jbeta primers. Assay: immunoSEQ multiplex PCR; the TCRdb copy retains only in-frame clones and omits some. The repertoire includes approximately 120,000 clones, approximately 71% of them detected once, and approximately 8% sits in the top ten. The CDR3 is 14 residues long. Germline V gene lookup returns CDR1 SEHNR and CDR2 FQNEAQ (reference sequence). V was pared by 5 bases and J by 2 bases, with 3 bases of the junction left unmatched.

Sequencing used PBMCs. The source is a man in his forties or fifties in good health and CMV-seronegative. The rearrangement joins TRBV7-9 to TRBJ2-7; TRBD2 matches 10 bases. Here the CDR3 reads CASSPSGGAYEQYF. The CDR3 nucleotides read TGTGCCAGCAGCCCGAGCGGGGGGGCCTACGAGCAGTACTTC.